One and the same sample provided the 17 T cell receptor beta chains below, sequenced in a study of response to subunit inactivated influenza vaccine. Each CDR3 protein gets one entry after TCRdb re-called the RT-PCR reads with MiXCR. Among about 780,000 distinct CDR3 sequences listed, approximately 18% were seen once. The sequenced sample was PBMCs from blood, obtained around 5 days after vaccination. Every receptor here comes from a man in his forties or fifties who received an inactivated influenza vaccine.

This clonotype was seen only a few times. The V gene is TRBV7-6, the J gene TRBJ2-5, with D perhaps matching TRBD1 or TRBD2 (5 bases each). The CDR3 covers 18 residues. Trimming took off 1 base at V and 9 bases at J, with 27 bases between the two ends. CDR1 SGHVS and CDR2 FNYEAQ come from the germline V gene. The CDR3 DNA follows: TGTGCCAGCAGCTTAGATTCACCGGGTCTTCGACCAGTGGGGGCCCAGTACTTC. Its translation is CASSLDSPGLRPVGAQYF.

The V and J genes are TRBV28 and TRBJ2-6; D perhaps matches TRBD1 (5 bases). The CDR3 is 17 residues long. Germline V lookup: CDR1 MDHEN, CDR2 SYDVKM. Trimming removed 6 bases from V and 2 bases from J, with 17 bases in between. The CDR3 is CASSTGWGATGANVLTF. DNA of the CDR3: TGTGCCAGCAGCACAGGCTGGGGCGCGACTGGGGCCAACGTCCTGACTTTC.

The J gene is TRBJ2-7, the V gene TRBV12-3 or TRBV12-4; D perhaps matches TRBD1 (5 bases). The CDR3 runs to 15 residues. V dropped 2 bases and J dropped 5 bases, with 16 bases sitting between them. The CDR3 reads CASSLWTRVKNEQYF. For the CDR3, the DNA is TGTGCCAGCAGTTTATGGACCAGGGTTAAGAACGAGCAGTACTTC.

The chain couples TRBV7-2 to TRBJ2-5; D call uncertain. The CDR3 sequence is 11 residues long. Trimming stripped 6 bases from V and 5 bases from J, with 7 bases between. Germline V gene lookup returns CDR1 SGHTA and CDR2 FQGNSA. This CDR3 is CASRSGETQYF. In DNA form, the CDR3 reads TGTGCCAGCAGGTCTGGGGAGACCCAGTACTTC.

CDR3 nucleotide sequence: TGTGCCACCAGCAGGGACAGGTCGTTAGGCGGCTACACCTTC. As protein: CATSRDRSLGGYTF. This chain joins TRBV15 and TRBJ1-2; 7 bases line up with TRBD1. The CDR3 totals 14 residues. The V gene end was trimmed by 3 bases and the J gene end by 8 bases; junction bases not matched to a gene: 9. Germline V CDR1 and CDR2: LNHNV, YYDKDF (reference sequence).

The chain has TRBV7-2 and TRBJ2-2; D is uncertain. The germline CDR1 and CDR2 sequences are SGHTA and FQGNSA. Trimming removed 0 bases at V and 2 bases at J, with 10 bases between. CDR3 length: 16 residues. The CDR3 loop reads CASSLAATQNTGELFF. CDR3 nucleotides: TGTGCCAGCAGCTTAGCGGCCACACAAAACACCGGGGAGCTGTTTTTT. The complete variable domain, with remaining parts taken from reference TRBV7-2 and TRBJ2-2, reads GAGVSQSPSNKVTEKGKDVELRCDPISGHTALYWYRQSLGQGLEFLIYFQGNSAPDKSGLPSDRFSAERTGGSVSTLTIQRTQQEDSAVYLCASSLAATQNTGELFFGEGSRLTVL.

The chain is built from TRBV24-1 and TRBJ2-1; tentatively, D is TRBD2 (7 bases). CDR3 size: 14 residues. Trimming shortened V by 9 bases and J by 4 bases, and 15 bases separated the two germline ends. In germline, CDR1 is KGHDR, CDR2 SFDVKD. CDR3 in amino acids: CATRGGGDYNEQFF. CDR3 DNA sequence: TGTGCCACCCGGGGAGGGGGTGATTACAATGAGCAGTTCTTC.

The V gene is TRBV4-1, the J gene TRBJ2-7, with D possibly being TRBD1 (6 bases). Germline values: CDR1 MGHRA, CDR2 YSYEKL. V lost 0 bases and J 2 bases, leaving 14 bases between the germline ends. This CDR3 contains 16 residues. The CDR3 region is CASSQDTGRRTYEQYF. The DNA of the CDR3 is TGCGCCAGCAGCCAAGACACAGGGCGAAGGACCTACGAGCAGTACTTC.

This clonotype was seen more than once but under ten times. The J gene is TRBJ2-1, the V gene TRBV12-3 or TRBV12-4; D gene uncertain. CDR3 length: 13 amino acids. The V end was cut by 8 bases, the J end by 5 bases, with 13 bases between. CDR3 amino acids: CASLDRLNNEQFF. The CDR3 nucleotides are TGTGCCAGCCTAGACCGACTCAACAATGAGCAGTTCTTC.

This clonotype was detected a few times. The chain couples TRBV10-3 to TRBJ2-1, with a weak D call TRBD1 (6 bases). Trimming left V 6 bases short and J 0 bases short, with 12 bases between. Germline V gives CDR1 ENHRY, CDR2 SYGVKD. The CDR3 consists of 15 residues. CDR3 in amino acids: CAISGTDSSYNEQFF. The CDR3 DNA reads TGTGCCATCAGCGGGACGGACAGCTCCTACAATGAGCAGTTCTTC.

Only a few counts were recorded for this clonotype. The V and J genes are TRBV4-3 and TRBJ1-2, with 8 bases matching TRBD1. Germline V CDR1 and CDR2: LGHNA, YSLEER. This CDR3 has 14 amino acids. V lost 3 bases to trimming and J lost 5 bases; unmatched junction nucleotides: 5. The CDR3 DNA reads TGCGCCAGCAGCCACATGACAGGGGAGTATGGCTACACCTTC. Protein sequence: CASSHMTGEYGYTF.

The J gene is TRBJ2-2, the V gene TRBV20-1, with D tentatively TRBD2 (6 bases). This CDR3 contains 13 residues. Germline loops: CDR1 DFQATT, CDR2 SNEGSKA (reference sequence). Trimming pared 8 bases from V and 4 bases from J, leaving 14 bases between. CDR3 in amino acids: CSWQRAATGELFF. As DNA, the CDR3 is TGCAGTTGGCAGCGGGCTGCCACCGGGGAGCTGTTTTTT.

The J gene is TRBJ1-1, the V gene TRBV29-1; D call uncertain. CDR1 and CDR2 (germline): SQVTM, ANQGSEA. Trimming took 1 base from V and 5 from J, leaving 5 bases between them. CDR3 size: 11 residues. CDR3 in DNA: TGCAGCGTTGAAGCCAGGACTGAAGCTTTCTTT. Protein: CSVEARTEAFF.

The sample holds a few counts of this clonotype. V usage is TRBV6-2 or TRBV6-3 and J usage is TRBJ2-7, with D possibly TRBD2 on 5 matching bases. Germline-derived CDR1 and CDR2 are MNHEY and SVGEGT. V gave up 6 bases and J gave up 3 bases, with 12 bases separating them. This CDR3 comprises 13 residues. CDR3 amino acids: CASRDPGDYEQYF. The CDR3 region has the DNA TGTGCCAGCAGAGACCCCGGGGACTACGAGCAGTACTTC.

The sample holds a few counts of this clonotype. V and J are TRBV4-3 and TRBJ1-1; a weak D match, TRBD1 (5 bases). CDR3 length: 15 amino acids. Germline V gene sequence: CDR1 LGHNA, CDR2 YSLEER. V lost 1 base to trimming and J lost 3 bases, with 12 bases between them. The CDR3 is CASSQVGGVDTEAFF. The CDR3 DNA reads TGCGCCAGCAGCCAAGTTGGGGGTGTTGACACTGAAGCTTTCTTT.

This clonotype was detected a few times. The chain carries TRBV6-1 and TRBJ2-7; D is tentatively TRBD1 or TRBD2 (6 bases each). Deletions cut 3 bases from V and 2 bases from J, with 14 bases between. The length of the CDR3 is 15 residues. CDR1 MNHNS and CDR2 SASEGT come from the germline V gene. The CDR3 sequence: CASSDGAGTPYEQYF. CDR3 in DNA: TGTGCCAGCAGTGATGGGGCGGGGACACCCTACGAGCAGTACTTC.

This clonotype was seen ten or more times. The chain links TRBV6-1 to TRBJ1-2; TRBD1 matches at 7 bases. The CDR3 consists of 15 residues. CDR1 is MNHNS and CDR2 is SASEGT in the germline V gene. Unmatched junction bases numbered 6, after V lost 5 bases and J lost 0 bases. In nucleotides, the CDR3 is TGTGCCAGCAGTCGATCGGGACAGTCTAACTATGGCTACACCTTC. Its translation: CASSRSGQSNYGYTF.